The clone carrying this TCR beta chain was found a few times. Its cognate antigen is unknown. The whole isolated RNA underwent reverse transcription, so sequencing captured expressed TCRB transcripts. Here immunoSEQ multiplex PCR was the method, and the copy in TCRdb shows in-frame clones only, minus some. The data hold 500,000 to 850,000 clones, with around 15% observed a single time. These data belong to a study of beta chain features in type 1 diabetes. Study outcomes and limitations: In all four CD4+ subsets, TCRB CDR3 length was significantly, moderately reduced in type 1 diabetes. Type 1 diabetes patients had fewer VDJ junction insertions and more deletions.

CDR1 and CDR2 (germline): GTSNPN, SVGIG (reference sequence). The CDR3 sequence is 12 residues long. With 3 bases removed from V and 4 bases from J, the gap between germline ends came to 7 bases. The sequenced sample consisted of naive CD4+ T cells from blood. This sequence originates from a man younger than 30 with type 1 diabetes. The V gene is TRBV30, the J gene TRBJ1-5, with no clear D. CDR3 residues: CAWRADNQPQHF. CDR3 bases: TGTGCCTGGAGGGCAGATAATCAGCCCCAGCATTTT.